A selection of T cell receptor beta chains follows, all from one sample in a study of identical twins. Each CDR3 protein gets one entry after TCRdb re-called the 5' RACE reads with MiXCR. The sample records over 500,000 distinct CDR3 sequences, around 20% being singletons. The sample was also linked to a second study, of T cells expressing NK-cell markers.

Sequencing was carried out using CD4+ T cells sorted from blood. These receptors all come from a woman younger than 35 in good health. Each CDR3 is given with its conserved first and last residue. D genes are given only for firm matches. Clone size, where shown, is once, few, many, or a class for clones that have expanded.

J | D | V | size | DNA | CDR3
TRBJ2-7 | - | TRBV10-1 | - | TGCGCCAGCAGTAAATCCTACTCCTACGAGCAGTACTTC | CASSKSYSYEQYF
TRBJ2-5 | - | TRBV10-3 | - | TGTGCCATCAGTGCCTGGAGGCATTCCCAAGAGACCCAGTACTTC | CAISAWRHSQETQYF
TRBJ2-6 | - | TRBV2 | - | TGTGCCAGCACTGCGAGGACGGAGGAGGCCAACGTCCTGACTTTC | CASTARTEEANVLTF
TRBJ1-1 | TRBD1 | TRBV20-1 | few | TGCAGTGCTAGCACAGGGGAAGGTTTCTTT | CSASTGEGFF
TRBJ2-5 | TRBD2 | TRBV5-1 | few | TGCGCCAGCAGCTTGGTCGGGACTAGCGGGTTCAAAACCCAGTACTTC | CASSLVGTSGFKTQYF
TRBJ2-5 | TRBD2 | TRBV9 | - | TGTGCCAGCAGCGTAGGAATTAGCGGGGGTGAGGCCCAGTACTTC | CASSVGISGGEAQYF
TRBJ1-5 | - | TRBV7-2 | many | TGTGCCAGCAGCTTAGGCAGGGATCAGCCCCAGCATTTT | CASSLGRDQPQHF
TRBJ2-7 | - | TRBV2 | few | TGTGCCAGCAGTGGGCAGAGGAGCTCCTACGAGCAGTACTTC | CASSGQRSSYEQYF
TRBJ2-2 | - | TRBV7-2 | many | TGTGCCAGCAGCCGAGACCCGGTCACCGGGGAGCTGTTTTTT | CASSRDPVTGELFF
TRBJ2-1 | - | TRBV19 | - | TGTGCCAGTAGTATAGTGTTACGAGGAAATGAGCAGTTCTTC | CASSIVLRGNEQFF
TRBJ2-5 | TRBD2 | TRBV2 | - | TGTGCCAGCAGCAAGGGACTAGCAGAACAAGAGACCCAGTACTTC | CASSKGLAEQETQYF
TRBJ2-1 | TRBD2 | TRBV20-1 | many | TGCAGTGCTCCCAGGGCGGGAGGGCTGAATGAGCAGTTCTTC | CSAPRAGGLNEQFF
TRBJ1-2 | - | TRBV12-5 | - | TGTGCTAGTGGTTTGGTACTGGGTCTAGGCTATGGCTACACCTTC | CASGLVLGLGYGYTF
TRBJ2-7 | - | TRBV5-1 | few | TGCGCCAGCAGCTTGGCTCCGGGGCCCCGGGAGCAGTACTTC | CASSLAPGPREQYF
TRBJ2-7 | TRBD2 | TRBV12-3/TRBV12-4 | few | TGTGCCAGCAGTTTCCGACTAGCGGGAGTACATGAGCAGTACTTC | CASSFRLAGVHEQYF
TRBJ2-2 | TRBD2 | TRBV20-1 | - | TGCAGTGCTAGGCAGCCTTCGGGACTAGCGGCGAACACCGGGGAGCTGTTTTTT | CSARQPSGLAANTGELFF
TRBJ2-7 | - | TRBV11-2 | few | TGTGCCAGCAGCTCGACACTCGAGCAGTACTTC | CASSSTLEQYF
TRBJ1-1 | - | TRBV7-9 | - | TGTGCCAGCAGCTTATTGATTGTGTCTTTCGCTGAAGCTTTCTTT | CASSLLIVSFAEAFF
TRBJ2-3 | - | TRBV12-3/TRBV12-4 | few | TGTGCCAGCAGCCGAAACGGGGCAGGTTTAAGCACAGATACGCAGTATTTT | CASSRNGAGLSTDTQYF
TRBJ2-3 | - | TRBV12-3/TRBV12-4 | - | TGTGCCAGCAGTGCATCCCCCTCACAGGGAAGAAGCACAGATACGCAGTATTTT | CASSASPSQGRSTDTQYF
TRBJ1-5 | - | TRBV10-3 | few | TGTGCCATCAGTGAGTCGGCGCAGATCGGCAATCAGCCCCAGCATTTT | CAISESAQIGNQPQHF
TRBJ1-5 | TRBD1 | TRBV5-6 | few | TGTGCCAGCAGCCTGGACAGGGCCCAGCCCCAGCATTTT | CASSLDRAQPQHF
TRBJ1-1 | - | TRBV7-3 | - | TGTGCCAGCAGCCCGGCGACAAGAGGAACTGAAGCTTTCTTT | CASSPATRGTEAFF
TRBJ1-5 | TRBD1 | TRBV20-1 | - | TGCAGTGCGCCGTATGGGACAGGGAAAAGGCAGCCCCAGCATTTT | CSAPYGTGKRQPQHF
TRBJ2-7 | - | TRBV12-3/TRBV12-4 | few | TGTGCCAGCAGTTTAAAGCCGGACTACGAGCAGTACTTC | CASSLKPDYEQYF
TRBJ2-5 | TRBD2 | TRBV29-1 | few | TGCAGCGTTACCGGTTGGGAGGGAGAGACCCAGTACTTC | CSVTGWEGETQYF
TRBJ2-7 | - | TRBV29-1 | many | TGCAGCGTTGAGGACAGCTCCTACGAGCAGTACTTC | CSVEDSSYEQYF
TRBJ2-7 | - | TRBV7-3 | many | TGTGCCAGCAGCCCAGCCGGGGGCAGGGGTGGAGAGCAGTACTTC | CASSPAGGRGGEQYF
TRBJ2-3 | - | TRBV7-9 | - | TGTGCCAGCAGCTTAGGGGGTTATGTAGGAGATACGCAGTATTTT | CASSLGGYVGDTQYF
TRBJ2-1 | TRBD1 | TRBV25-1 | - | TGTGCCAGCAGACCCACTTCCGGGACAGGGGGTTACAATGAGCAGTTCTTC | CASRPTSGTGGYNEQFF
TRBJ2-7 | TRBD2 | TRBV12-3/TRBV12-4 | - | TGTGCCAGCAGTCCCCATCCTAGCGGGAGAAACGAGCAGTACTTC | CASSPHPSGRNEQYF
TRBJ2-1 | TRBD2 | TRBV3-1 | - | TGTGCCAGCAGCCACGGGGGGGCATACAATGAGCAGTTCTTC | CASSHGGAYNEQFF
TRBJ2-7 | TRBD2 | TRBV6-2/TRBV6-3 | - | TGTGCCAGCAGGCCCGGGACTAGCGGATACGAGCAGTACTTC | CASRPGTSGYEQYF